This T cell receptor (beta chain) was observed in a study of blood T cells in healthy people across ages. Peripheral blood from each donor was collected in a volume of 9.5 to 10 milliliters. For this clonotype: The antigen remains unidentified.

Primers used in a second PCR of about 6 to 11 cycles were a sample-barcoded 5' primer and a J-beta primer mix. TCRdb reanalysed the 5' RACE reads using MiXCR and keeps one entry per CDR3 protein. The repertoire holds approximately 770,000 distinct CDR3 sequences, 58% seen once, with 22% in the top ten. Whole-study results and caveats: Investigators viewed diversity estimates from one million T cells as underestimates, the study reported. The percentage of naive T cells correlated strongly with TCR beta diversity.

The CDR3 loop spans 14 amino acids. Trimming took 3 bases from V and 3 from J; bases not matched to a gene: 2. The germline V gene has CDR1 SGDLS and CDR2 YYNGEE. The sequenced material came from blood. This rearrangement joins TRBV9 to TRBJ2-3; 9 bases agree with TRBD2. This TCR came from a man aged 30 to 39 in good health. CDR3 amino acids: CASSETSGTDTQYF. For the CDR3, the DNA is TGTGCCAGCAGCGAGACTAGCGGAACAGATACGCAGTATTTT.